The 17 T cell receptor beta chains below all came from one sample that was sequenced in a study of memory CD4+ T cells and cytomegalovirus serostatus. Data came from immunoSEQ multiplex PCR; TCRdb stores just in-frame clones and leaves some out. Counted here are approximately 63,000 clones, around 80% occurring once; the ten biggest clones make up around 0.51%. The sort gate was single viable CD3+CD4+CD8-CD45RO+ cells for memory CD4+ T cells. Specimen: memory CD4+ T cells from blood. All receptors derive from an adult in good health and CMV-seronegative. Some clones in this sample may be carry-over from other donors' samples.

The CDR3 protein is CASSVALAGGAGELFF. The CDR3 DNA sequence: TGTGCCAGCAGTGTGGCACTAGCGGGAGGAGCTGGGGAGCTGTTTTTT. The chain uses TRBV2 and TRBJ2-2, with TRBD2 identical over 12 bases. Unmatched junction bases numbered 8, after V lost 4 bases and J lost 8 bases. CDR1 is SNHLY and CDR2 is FYNNEI in the germline V gene. CDR3 length equals 16 residues. The whole variable domain, remainder taken from reference TRBV2 and TRBJ2-2, is EPEVTQTPSHQVTQMGQEVILRCVPISNHLYFYWYRQILGQKVEFLVSFYNNEISEKSEIFDDQFSVERPDGSNFTLKIRSTKLEDSAMYFCASSVALAGGAGELFFGEGSRLTVL.

This chain connects TRBV5-4 to TRBJ2-6; no reliable D call. The CDR3 consists of 15 residues. Deletions cut 3 bases from V and 0 bases from J, with 7 bases between. Per germline, CDR1 SGHNT and CDR2 YYREEE (reference sequence). The CDR3 loop is CASSSPGSGANVLTF. The CDR3 DNA reads TGTGCCAGCAGCTCCCCGGGCTCTGGGGCCAACGTCCTGACTTTC.

This chain joins TRBV15 and TRBJ1-5; the match to TRBD1 covers 7 bases. V lost 4 bases, J lost 3 bases, and 3 bases stayed unmatched. CDR3 length: 14 residues. Per germline, CDR1 LNHNV and CDR2 YYDKDF (reference sequence). The CDR3 loop is CATSMTGYNQPQHF. The DNA for the CDR3 is TGTGCCACCAGCATGACAGGGTACAATCAGCCCCAGCATTTT.

The chain uses TRBV7-9 and TRBJ2-2, with 10 nucleotides matching TRBD1. The trim removed 10 bases at V and 7 bases at J, leaving 12 bases unmatched. This CDR3 is built from 15 residues. Germline V gene sequence: CDR1 SEHNR, CDR2 FQNEAQ (reference sequence). The CDR3 DNA sequence: TGTGCCACCCGAGTGCCCGGGACAGGGGACGGGGAGCTGTTTTTT. This encodes CATRVPGTGDGELFF.

The V and J genes are TRBV6-5 and TRBJ1-1; TRBD1 matches at 10 bases. J gave up 6 bases and V 4 bases, and 8 bases lay outside the gene matches. The CDR3 length is 15 residues. Germline CDR1 reads MNHEY; CDR2 reads SVGAGI. The CDR3 bases are TGTGCCAGCAGTTTAACCCGGGACAGGGGAGCTGAAGCTTTCTTT. Amino acid sequence: CASSLTRDRGAEAFF.

Written as DNA, the CDR3 is TGTGCCAGCAGCGCTCGAGCGGTCCCCCAAGAGACCCAGTACTTC. This translates into CASSARAVPQETQYF. This chain links TRBV7-8 with TRBJ2-5, with D perhaps TRBD2 (5 bases). This CDR3 has 15 amino acids. Germline lookup yields CDR1 SGHVS and CDR2 FQNEAQ. The V end lost 5 bases, the J end lost 1 base, and 14 bases lay between the germline ends.

This rearrangement joins TRBV7-2 to TRBJ2-7, with TRBD1 as a possible D gene (6 bases). Trimming took off 3 bases at V and 2 bases at J, with 20 bases between the two ends. The CDR3 is 17 residues long. CDR1 is SGHTA and CDR2 is FQGNSA in the germline V gene. DNA for the CDR3: TGTGCCAGCAGCTTCGTTCAGGGGTCGGACAGACCCTACGAGCAGTACTTC. Translating it yields CASSFVQGSDRPYEQYF.

The chain is built from TRBV9 and TRBJ1-2, with D unclear. V was clipped by 0 bases and J by 3 bases, with 6 bases between them. This CDR3 is 13 amino acids long. Germline CDR1 is SGDLS and CDR2 is YYNGEE. The CDR3 DNA is TGTGCCAGCAGCGTAGGGAACTACTATGGCTACACCTTC. This sequence encodes CASSVGNYYGYTF. Full variable domain (missing parts from reference TRBV9 and TRBJ1-2): DSGVTQTPKHLITATGQRVTLRCSPRSGDLSVYWYQQSLDQGLQFLIQYYNGEERAKGNILERFSAQQFPDLHSELNLSSLELGDSALYFCASSVGNYYGYTFGSGTRLTVV.

The rearrangement uses TRBV28 and TRBJ1-1; tentative D call: TRBD1 (5 bases). This CDR3 contains 12 residues. Trimming left V 7 bases short and J 1 base short, with 7 bases between. CDR1 and CDR2 from the germline V gene are MDHEN and SYDVKM. DNA for the CDR3: TGTGCCAGCAAGCAGGGGAACACTGAAGCTTTCTTT. As protein: CASKQGNTEAFF.

The chain carries TRBV21-1 and TRBJ1-2; the D segment call TRBD1 is taken from the table without a DNA check. TRBV21-1 is designated a pseudogene. The CDR3 contains 14 residues. Written as DNA, the CDR3 is TGTGCCAGCAGCAAAGGAACAGGGGGGGATGGCTACACCTTC. Its protein is CASSKGTGGDGYTF.

The chain is built from TRBV7-6 and TRBJ2-1, with D unclear. CDR3 length: 13 amino acids. The germline V gene has CDR1 SGHVS and CDR2 FNYEAQ. V lost 0 bases to trimming and J lost 3 bases, with 3 bases between them. This CDR3 is CASSLAFYNEQFF. Written as DNA, the CDR3 is TGTGCCAGCAGCTTAGCTTTCTACAATGAGCAGTTCTTC. Filled out from reference TRBV7-6 and TRBJ2-1, the complete variable domain reads GAGVSQSPRYKVTKRGQDVALRCDPISGHVSLYWYRQALGQGPEFLTYFNYEAQQDKSGLPNDRFSAERPEGSISTLTIQRTEQRDSAMYRCASSLAFYNEQFFGPGTRLTVL.

The CDR3 DNA is TGTGCCAGCGGCAGGGGGCTGGACACTGAAGCTTTCTTT. Its protein is CASGRGLDTEAFF. The chain combines TRBV11-3 with TRBJ1-1; 8 nucleotides match TRBD1. The CDR3 spans 13 residues. Germline-derived CDR1 and CDR2 are SGHNT and YENEEA. Germline trimming cut 8 bases from V and 3 bases from J; bases unmatched to any gene: 5.

This chain connects TRBV27 to TRBJ2-7, with TRBD1 identical over 7 bases. In germline, CDR1 is MNHEY, CDR2 SMNVEV (reference sequence). CDR3 length: 15 amino acids. V lost 1 base to trimming and J lost 4 bases; unmatched junction nucleotides: 7. This chain's CDR3 is CASSLYRTGLYEQYF. The CDR3 DNA is TGTGCCAGCAGTTTATACCGGACAGGATTGTACGAGCAGTACTTC.

The chain combines TRBV11-3 with TRBJ2-4, with a tentative D call TRBD1 (5 bases). This CDR3 contains 13 residues. With 3 bases removed from V and 3 bases from J, the gap between germline ends came to 6 bases. Germline CDR1 reads SGHNT; CDR2 reads YENEEA. The CDR3 is CASSFDSKNIQYF. CDR3 DNA: TGTGCCAGCAGCTTCGACAGCAAAAACATTCAGTACTTC.

The rearrangement joins TRBV18 to TRBJ2-5; no clear D. Germline values: CDR1 KGHSH, CDR2 LQKENI. This CDR3 spans 14 amino acids. V was trimmed by 0 bases and J by 4 bases, leaving 9 bases between them. The CDR3 sequence is CASSPPEISETQYF. CDR3 in DNA: TGTGCCAGCTCACCACCGGAAATTTCAGAGACCCAGTACTTC.

The rearrangement links TRBV28 to TRBJ2-5, with a weak D call TRBD1 (5 bases). Trimming pared 6 bases from V and 10 bases from J, leaving 27 bases between. This CDR3 region has 16 residues. Looked up from germline, CDR1 is MDHEN and CDR2 is SYDVKM. CDR3 nucleotides: TGTGCCAGCAGGAAACGAACAGGCCTAATCGTACGTGGCCAGTACTTC. This gives the protein CASRKRTGLIVRGQYF.

This clone qualifies as medium-sized (0.01 to 0.1%). The CDR3, as DNA: TGTGCCAGCAGCTCTAGGGCGAGGGGCTACACCTTC. Translating it yields CASSSRARGYTF. The gene calls are TRBV7-9 and TRBJ1-2; D remains unclear. The germline V and J ends were trimmed by 4 bases and 8 bases, with 11 bases remaining between them. The germline V gene has CDR1 SEHNR and CDR2 FQNEAQ (reference sequence). The CDR3 is made up of 12 amino acids.